One sample yielded the 19 T cell receptor beta chains listed below, sequenced in a study of cytomegalovirus exposure and HLA in healthy donors. The PCR had 60 Vbeta and 13 Jbeta primers. The protocol was immunoSEQ multiplex PCR, while the TCRdb copy is restricted to in-frame clones and leaves out a portion. The data hold about 120,000 clones, with 50% to 80% observed a single time. Sample: PBMCs. Source of these receptors: a woman in her thirties or forties in good health and CMV-seropositive.

The rearrangement links TRBV6-1 to TRBJ2-7; 13 bases line up with TRBD2. Unmatched junction bases numbered 7, after V lost 5 bases and J lost 6 bases. The length of the CDR3 is 15 residues. Germline CDR1 is MNHNS and CDR2 is SASEGT. CDR3 DNA: TGTGCCAGCAGTCCTACTAGCGGGAGGGCAGGCGAGCAGTACTTC. Translated, it gives CASSPTSGRAGEQYF.

The V gene is TRBV5-6, the J gene TRBJ2-7; weak D call: TRBD2 (6 bases). Germline V gene data show CDR1 as SGHDT and CDR2 as YYEEEE. Trimming cost V 7 bases and J 3 bases, with 20 bases left between them. The CDR3 runs to 15 residues. DNA for the CDR3: TGTGCCAGCCAAATGGGACTTCTGGTTTGCTACGAGCAGTACTTC. Its translation is CASQMGLLVCYEQYF.

In its sample, this clone was seen a few times. This chain joins TRBV28 and TRBJ1-3; 8 bases align to TRBD1. The V gene's germline CDR1 is MDHEN and CDR2 SYDVKM. CDR3 length: 15 amino acids. The junction had 7 bases not matched to a gene; V was cut back by 7 bases and J by 2 bases. The DNA of the CDR3 is TGTGCCAGCAATGCGCAGGGGGCGACTGGAAACACCATATATTTT. Its protein product is CASNAQGATGNTIYF. Filled out from reference TRBV28 and TRBJ1-3, the complete variable domain reads DVKVTQSSRYLVKRTGEKVFLECVQDMDHENMFWYRQDPGLGLRLIYFSYDVKMKEKGDIPEGYSVSREKKERFSLILESASTNQTSMYLCASNAQGATGNTIYFGEGSWLTVV.

The V call is TRBV5-1, the J call TRBJ2-7; maybe TRBD2 (6 bases). Trimming stripped 4 bases from V and 7 bases from J, with 12 bases between. Germline V CDR1 and CDR2: SGHRS, YFSETQ. The CDR3 runs 12 residues. CDR3 residues: CASSELAGEQYF. In DNA, the CDR3 is TGCGCCAGCAGCGAGTTGGCGGGGGAGCAGTACTTC.

This chain links TRBV27 with TRBJ2-5, with TRBD1 identical over 8 bases. Judging by the DNA end, TRBJ2-7 fits better; the J call may be wrong. The CDR3 loop spans 16 amino acids. CDR1 MNHEY and CDR2 SMNVEV come from the germline V gene (reference sequence). This CDR3 is CASSLLGTGEYYEQYF. As DNA, the CDR3 is TGTGCCAGCAGTTTATTGGGGACAGGTGAATACTACGAGCAGTACTTC.

The V call is TRBV7-2, the J call TRBJ2-1, with 11 bases that match TRBD1. CDR1 and CDR2 (germline): SGHTA, FQGNSA. J was trimmed by 3 bases and V by 5 bases; bases with no gene match: 6. CDR3 length: 16 residues. DNA of the CDR3: TGTGCCAGCAGCCTGGGGGGACAGGGGGTCTACAATGAGCAGTTCTTC. Residues: CASSLGGQGVYNEQFF.

CDR3 DNA sequence: TGTGCCAGCTCGCAGAAGGGACAGCCTCTGGGGCAGTACTTC. Amino acid sequence: CASSQKGQPLGQYF. V usage is TRBV18 and J usage is TRBJ2-7; the match to TRBD1 covers 7 bases. Germline CDR1 and CDR2: KGHSH and LQKENI. This CDR3 has 14 amino acids. Germline trimming cut 6 bases from V and 9 bases from J; bases unmatched to any gene: 14.

With regard to this clone: Additional DNA sequences in this sample encode the identical CDR3. The chain carries TRBV5-1 and TRBJ1-2; D gene unclear. The CDR3 has 12 residues. CDR1 is SGHRS and CDR2 is YFSETQ in the germline V gene. V gave up 0 bases and J gave up 6 bases, with 6 bases separating them. The DNA of the CDR3 is TGCGCCAGCAGCTTGGGCGAGAATGGCTACACCTTC. It codes for CASSLGENGYTF.

V usage is TRBV6-1 and J usage is TRBJ1-3; D perhaps matches TRBD1 (5 bases). V lost 2 bases to trimming and J lost 4 bases, with 18 bases between them. This CDR3 contains 17 residues. Per the germline V gene, CDR1 is MNHNS and CDR2 is SASEGT. In DNA, the CDR3 is TGTGCCAGCAGTGAATCCCCTCCAGGGTCACGGGGAAACACCATATATTTT. Its protein product is CASSESPPGSRGNTIYF.

The rearrangement links TRBV29-1 to TRBJ2-1; D is unclear. Per the germline V gene, CDR1 is SQVTM and CDR2 is ANQGSEA. V was trimmed by 0 bases and J by 7 bases, leaving 16 bases between them. CDR3 length: 15 residues. The CDR3 here is CSVEDPVRMGNEQFF. The DNA for the CDR3 is TGCAGCGTTGAAGACCCTGTGCGGATGGGTAATGAGCAGTTCTTC.

Here the CDR3 reads CASSLPRSSNEQFF. CDR3 DNA: TGTGCCAGCAGCTTACCCCGGAGTTCCAATGAGCAGTTCTTC. J is TRBJ2-1 and V is TRBV7-8; no firm D call. The CDR3 loop spans 14 amino acids. V was cut by 2 bases and J by 6 bases, with 11 bases left in between. Germline-derived CDR1 and CDR2 are SGHVS and FQNEAQ.

The rearrangement joins TRBV7-3 to TRBJ2-5; no reliable D call. CDR3 length: 15 residues. The germline CDR1 and CDR2 sequences are SGHTA and FQGTGA. Deletions cut 0 bases from V and 2 bases from J, with 10 bases between. CDR3 sequence reads: CASSLTYTEQETQYF. The CDR3 DNA follows: TGTGCCAGCAGCTTAACGTATACAGAGCAAGAGACCCAGTACTTC.

The CDR3 loop is CASNPAGGETQYF. The CDR3 DNA reads TGTGCCAGCAATCCAGCGGGAGGAGAGACCCAGTACTTC. The chain is built from TRBV6-1 and TRBJ2-5, with 9 bases fitting TRBD2. V gave up 7 bases and J gave up 4 bases; unmatched junction bases: 4. CDR1 and CDR2 from the germline V gene are MNHNS and SASEGT. This CDR3 region has 13 residues.

The gene calls are TRBV7-9 and TRBJ1-2; possibly TRBD1 for D (5 bases). The CDR3 has 13 amino acids. Trimming took off 4 bases at V and 4 bases at J, with 10 bases between the two ends. Germline V gives CDR1 SEHNR, CDR2 FQNEAQ (reference sequence). The chain's CDR3 is CASSSGRFYGYTF. For the CDR3, the DNA is TGTGCCAGCAGCTCAGGGCGGTTCTATGGCTACACCTTC.

The V gene is TRBV11-1, the J gene TRBJ2-7, with 9 bases matching TRBD1. V dropped 1 base and J dropped 2; count of bases not matched to a gene: 6. The CDR3 has 16 amino acids. Germline V gives CDR1 SGHAT, CDR2 FQDESV (reference sequence). The CDR3 region is CASSLDSGTGTYEQYF. CDR3 nucleotide sequence: TGTGCCAGCAGCTTAGATTCCGGGACAGGGACCTACGAGCAGTACTTC. Variable domain in full (rest from reference TRBV11-1 and TRBJ2-7): EAEVAQSPRYKITEKSQAVAFWCDPISGHATLYWYRQILGQGPELLVQFQDESVVDDSQLPKDRFSAERLKGVDSTLKIQPAELGDSAMYLCASSLDSGTGTYEQYFGPGTRLTVT.

The chain combines TRBV27 with TRBJ1-1; D remains ambiguous. CDR3 length: 13 residues. V was cut by 5 bases and J by 3 bases, with 10 bases left in between. Germline CDR1 is MNHEY and CDR2 is SMNVEV (reference sequence). The CDR3 region has the DNA TGTGCCAGCAGTGCCGGTGAGGACACTGAAGCTTTCTTT. Translating gives CASSAGEDTEAFF.

The chain joins TRBV18 to TRBJ1-1; a possible D gene is TRBD1 (6 bases). Trimming shortened V by 0 bases and J by 0 bases, and 8 bases separated the two germline ends. Germline loops: CDR1 KGHSH, CDR2 LQKENI. The CDR3 covers 15 residues. DNA of the CDR3: TGTGCCAGCTCACCACCCCAGGGGATGAACACTGAAGCTTTCTTT. It yields the protein CASSPPQGMNTEAFF.

This clone has a handful of counts. This rearrangement joins TRBV27 to TRBJ1-1; D is perhaps TRBD1 (6 bases). Germline assignment: CDR1 MNHEY and CDR2 SMNVEV (reference sequence). The CDR3 runs to 14 residues. Trimming removed 3 bases from V and 4 bases from J, with 12 bases in between. For the CDR3, the DNA is TGTGCCAGCAGTTTCGGGGGGCTCGGCACTGAAGCTTTCTTT. This codes for CASSFGGLGTEAFF.

The CDR3 sequence: CASGLALGGGSSYNEQFF. The CDR3 coding sequence is TGTGCTAGTGGTTTGGCGCTTGGCGGGGGGAGCTCCTACAATGAGCAGTTCTTC. This chain joins TRBV12-5 and TRBJ2-1; 8 bases align to TRBD2. The CDR3 has 18 amino acids. Per germline, CDR1 LGHNT and CDR2 FRNRAP. Losses at the gene ends were 1 base for V and 0 bases for J; bases not matched to a gene: 8.